This TCR beta chain was recovered during a study of long-term antiretroviral therapy in people with HIV. With 4 bases removed from V and 2 bases from J, the gap between germline ends came to 12 bases. CDR3 length: 14 residues. CDR1 and CDR2 (germline): SGHNT, YYREEE (reference sequence). An immunoSEQ assay, version v3.0, was performed at survey level. The assay was immunoSEQ multiplex PCR, and TCRdb's table has in-frame clones only and misses some. The sample has roughly 38,000 clones; 80% are singletons. The clonotype originates from a man aged 25-40 years with HIV. The chain combines TRBV5-4 with TRBJ2-5; D possibly corresponds to TRBD1 (6 bases). The sample here was unsorted PBMCs, taken 3.4 years after starting antiretroviral therapy. CDR3 in amino acids: CASSPKTGQETQYF. The CDR3 DNA sequence: TGTGCCAGCAGCCCCAAGACAGGACAAGAGACCCAGTACTTC. The full variable domain, rest sourced from reference TRBV5-4 and TRBJ2-5, is ETGVTQSPTHLIKTRGQQVTLRCSSQSGHNTVSWYQQALGQGPQFIFQYYREEENGRGNFPPRFSGLQFPNYSSELNVNALELDDSALYLCASSPKTGQETQYFGPGTRLLVL.